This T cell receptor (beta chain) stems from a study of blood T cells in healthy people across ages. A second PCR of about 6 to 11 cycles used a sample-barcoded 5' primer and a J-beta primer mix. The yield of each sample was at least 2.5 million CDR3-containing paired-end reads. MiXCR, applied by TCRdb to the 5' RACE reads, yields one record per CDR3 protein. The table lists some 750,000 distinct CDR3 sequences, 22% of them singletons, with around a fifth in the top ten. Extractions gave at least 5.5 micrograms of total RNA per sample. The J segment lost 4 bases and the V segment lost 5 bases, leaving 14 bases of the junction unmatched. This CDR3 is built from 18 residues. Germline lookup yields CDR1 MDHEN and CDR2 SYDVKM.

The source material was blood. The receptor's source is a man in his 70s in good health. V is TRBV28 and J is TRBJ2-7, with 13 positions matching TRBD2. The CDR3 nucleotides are TGTGCCAGCAGTGGACTAGCGGGGGTCCCACGGTATGCATACGAGCAGTACTTC. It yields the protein CASSGLAGVPRYAYEQYF.